Listed below are T cell receptor beta chains from one sample, sequenced in a study of CD8 T cells in ankylosing spondylitis. TCRdb reprocessed the 5' RACE reads via MiXCR and lists one record per CDR3 protein. The sample carries some 130,000 distinct CDR3 sequences, 7% to 10% recorded once. The sequenced sample was synovial fluid, either unsorted or a sorted T cell fraction (not recorded which). These receptor sequences come from a male donor with ankylosing spondylitis. Both conserved end residues are part of each CDR3. The D gene is left open where the match is weak. For some rows the clone size is stated as once, few or many, or as a class when expanded; others skip it.

many	TRBV6-5	TRBJ1-1	.	CASSYLRGNTEAFF	TGTGCCAGCAGTTACCTTCGGGGGAACACTGAAGCTTTCTTT
many	TRBV27	TRBJ1-4	TRBD1	CASSSRQGLTNEKLFF	TGTGCCAGCAGTTCTCGACAGGGATTAACTAATGAAAAACTGTTTTTT
few	TRBV27	TRBJ2-5	TRBD2	CASSRLAAYQETQYF	TGTGCCAGCAGCCGTCTAGCGGCCTACCAAGAGACCCAGTACTTC
.	TRBV4-3	TRBJ1-2	.	CASSHAYDGYYGYTF	TGCGCCAGCAGCCACGCCTATGACGGCTACTATGGCTACACCTTC
.	TRBV12-3/TRBV12-4	TRBJ1-2	.	CASSLIEDYGYTF	TGTGCCAGCAGTTTGATAGAGGACTATGGCTACACCTTC
many	TRBV15	TRBJ2-1	TRBD1	CATSTPWRQGPLNEQFF	TGTGCCACCAGCACCCCTTGGCGACAGGGACCACTCAATGAGCAGTTCTTC
many	TRBV20-1	TRBJ2-3	.	CSAPSTDTQYF	TGCAGTGCTCCGAGCACAGATACGCAGTATTTT
.	TRBV29-1	TRBJ2-1	TRBD2	CSGGLERGLVQFF	TGCAGCGGGGGACTAGAACGAGGGCTTGTGCAGTTCTTC
many	TRBV27	TRBJ2-7	.	CASSTLWGDSSYEQYF	TGTGCCAGCAGTACATTATGGGGGGATAGCTCCTACGAGCAGTACTTC
.	TRBV4-1	TRBJ2-1	TRBD2	CASSRGTSGEYEQFF	TGCGCCAGCAGCCGAGGGACTAGCGGTGAATATGAGCAGTTCTTC
many	TRBV5-1	TRBJ2-1	.	CASSLGGLSYNEQFF	TGCGCCAGCAGCTTGGGTGGGCTATCCTACAATGAGCAGTTCTTC
few	TRBV4-2	TRBJ1-1	.	CASSQDSLTRPEAFF	TGTGCCAGCAGCCAAGATTCGCTCACACGACCTGAAGCTTTCTTT
many	TRBV20-1	TRBJ1-2	.	CSARDRNRLSGYGYTF	TGCAGTGCTAGAGATCGAAACCGACTCTCAGGCTATGGCTACACCTTC
.	TRBV24-1	TRBJ2-3	TRBD2	CATSDSSGSSFQSTDTQYF	TGTGCCACCAGTGATTCTAGCGGGAGTTCGTTCCAGTCCACAGATACGCAGTATTTT
.	TRBV5-1	TRBJ2-7	.	CASSQAGFQLPEQYF	TGCGCCAGCAGCCAGGCGGGGTTTCAGCTTCCCGAGCAGTACTTC
many	TRBV5-1	TRBJ1-1	TRBD1	CASSIGTGANTEAFF	TGCGCCAGCAGCATAGGGACAGGGGCGAACACTGAAGCTTTCTTT
.	TRBV12-3/TRBV12-4	TRBJ1-1	.	CASSPTYLNTEAFF	TGTGCCAGCAGCCCAACCTACTTGAACACTGAAGCTTTCTTT
many	TRBV7-9	TRBJ1-1	TRBD1	CASSRTRQGSNTEAFF	TGTGCCAGCAGCCGGACGCGACAGGGCTCGAACACTGAAGCTTTCTTT
.	TRBV30	TRBJ2-7	.	CAGAVGSEQYF	TGTGCCGGGGCTGTGGGGAGCGAGCAGTACTTC
.	TRBV7-2	TRBJ2-5	.	CASSYGAQQETQYF	TGTGCCAGCAGCTACGGGGCTCAACAAGAGACCCAGTACTTC
.	TRBV4-3	TRBJ2-1	TRBD1	CASSPLNRGYNEQFF	TGCGCCAGCAGCCCGCTGAACAGGGGATACAATGAGCAGTTCTTC
few	TRBV20-1	TRBJ2-3	.	CSARPDFLRATDTQYF	TGCAGTGCTAGACCAGACTTCCTACGGGCAACAGATACGCAGTATTTT
.	TRBV5-4	TRBJ2-1	TRBD1	CASSLDRGVSYNEQFF	TGTGCCAGCAGTTTGGACAGGGGGGTGTCCTACAATGAGCAGTTCTTC
.	TRBV7-2	TRBJ1-3	.	CASSLARSLFSGNTIYF	TGTGCCAGCAGCTTAGCCAGGAGCCTATTCTCTGGAAACACCATATATTTT
many	TRBV9	TRBJ1-1	.	CASSVQPGKTEAFF	TGTGCCAGCAGCGTACAACCCGGAAAAACTGAAGCTTTCTTT